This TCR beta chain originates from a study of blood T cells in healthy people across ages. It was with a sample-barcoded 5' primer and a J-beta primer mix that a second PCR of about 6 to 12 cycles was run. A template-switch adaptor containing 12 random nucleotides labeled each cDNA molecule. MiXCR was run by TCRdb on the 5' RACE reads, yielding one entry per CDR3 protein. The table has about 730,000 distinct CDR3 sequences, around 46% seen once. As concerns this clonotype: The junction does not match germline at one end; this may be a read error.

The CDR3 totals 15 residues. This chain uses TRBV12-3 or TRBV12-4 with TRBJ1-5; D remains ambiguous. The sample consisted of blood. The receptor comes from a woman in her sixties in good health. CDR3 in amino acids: CASSFGFPTNRPQHF. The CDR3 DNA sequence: TGTGCCAGCAGTTTCGGGTTCCCGACGAATCGGCCCCAGCATTTT.